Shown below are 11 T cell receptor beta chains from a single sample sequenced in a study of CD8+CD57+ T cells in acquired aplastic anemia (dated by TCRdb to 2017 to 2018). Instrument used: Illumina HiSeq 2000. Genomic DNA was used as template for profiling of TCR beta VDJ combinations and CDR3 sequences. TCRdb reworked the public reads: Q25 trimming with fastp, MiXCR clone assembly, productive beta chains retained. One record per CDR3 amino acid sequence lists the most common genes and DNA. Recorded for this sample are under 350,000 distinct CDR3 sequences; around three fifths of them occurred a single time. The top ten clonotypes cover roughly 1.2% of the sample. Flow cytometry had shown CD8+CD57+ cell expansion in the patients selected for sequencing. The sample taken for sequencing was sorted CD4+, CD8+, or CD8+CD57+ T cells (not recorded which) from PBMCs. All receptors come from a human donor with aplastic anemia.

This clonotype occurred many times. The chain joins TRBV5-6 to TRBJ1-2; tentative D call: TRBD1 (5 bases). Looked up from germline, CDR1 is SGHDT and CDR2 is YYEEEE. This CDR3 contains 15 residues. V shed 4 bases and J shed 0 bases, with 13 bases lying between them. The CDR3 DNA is TGTGCCAGCAGCCTCGTAGGGGAAGCTAACTATGGCTACACCTTC. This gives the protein CASSLVGEANYGYTF.

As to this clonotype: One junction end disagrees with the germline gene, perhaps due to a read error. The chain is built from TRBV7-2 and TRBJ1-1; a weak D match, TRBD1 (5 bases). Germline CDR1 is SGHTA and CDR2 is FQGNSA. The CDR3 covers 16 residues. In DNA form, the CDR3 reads TGTGCCGGCAGCTTAGCTTACAGGAAGACGGGCACTGGAGCTTTCTTT. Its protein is CAGSLAYRKTGTGAFF.

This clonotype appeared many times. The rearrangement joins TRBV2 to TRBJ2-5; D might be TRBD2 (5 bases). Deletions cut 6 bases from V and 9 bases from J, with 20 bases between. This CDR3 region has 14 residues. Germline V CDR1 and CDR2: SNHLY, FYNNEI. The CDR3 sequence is CASRTRLGTEAQYF. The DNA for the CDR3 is TGTGCCAGCAGAACCCGCCTTGGAACGGAGGCCCAGTACTTC.

This CDR3 is CASSAGSLSSGANVLTF. Written as DNA, the CDR3 is TGCGCCAGCAGCGCAGGGAGCTTGTCCTCTGGGGCCAACGTCCTGACTTTC. The chain combines TRBV5-1 with TRBJ2-6; D may match TRBD1 or TRBD2 (5 bases each). Trimming removed 4 bases at V and 0 bases at J, with 14 bases between. Per germline, CDR1 SGHRS and CDR2 YFSETQ. The CDR3 is 17 residues long. Full variable domain (missing parts from reference TRBV5-1 and TRBJ2-6): KAGVTQTPRYLIKTRGQQVTLSCSPISGHRSVSWYQQTPGQGLQFLFEYFSETQRNKGNFPGRFSGRQFSNSRSEMNVSTLELGDSALYLCASSAGSLSSGANVLTFGAGSRLTVL.

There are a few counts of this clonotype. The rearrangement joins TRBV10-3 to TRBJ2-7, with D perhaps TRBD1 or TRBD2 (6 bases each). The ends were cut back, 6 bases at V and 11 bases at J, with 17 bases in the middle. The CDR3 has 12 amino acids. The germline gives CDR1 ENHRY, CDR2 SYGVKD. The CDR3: CAISEPGGAEYF. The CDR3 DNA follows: TGTGCCATCAGCGAACCCGGGGGCGCAGAGTACTTC.

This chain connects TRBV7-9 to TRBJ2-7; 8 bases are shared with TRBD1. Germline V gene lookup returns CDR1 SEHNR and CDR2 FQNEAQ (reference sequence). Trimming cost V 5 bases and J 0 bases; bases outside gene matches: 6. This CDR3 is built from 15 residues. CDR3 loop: CASSPRTGYSYEQYF. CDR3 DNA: TGTGCCAGCAGCCCGCGGACAGGGTACTCCTACGAGCAGTACTTC. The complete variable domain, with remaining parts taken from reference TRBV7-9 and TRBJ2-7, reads DTGVSQNPRHKITKRGQNVTFRCDPISEHNRLYWYRQTLGQGPEFLTYFQNEAQLEKSRLLSDRFSAERPKGSFSTLEIQRTEQGDSAMYLCASSPRTGYSYEQYFGPGTRLTVT.

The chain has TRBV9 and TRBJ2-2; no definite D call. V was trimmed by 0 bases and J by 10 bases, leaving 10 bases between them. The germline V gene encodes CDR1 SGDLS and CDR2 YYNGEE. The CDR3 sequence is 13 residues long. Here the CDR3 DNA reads TGTGCCAGCAGCGTAGAGGAATTTGTGGAGCTGTTTTTT. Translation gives CASSVEEFVELFF. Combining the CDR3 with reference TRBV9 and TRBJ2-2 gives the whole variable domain DSGVTQTPKHLITATGQRVTLRCSPRSGDLSVYWYQQSLDQGLQFLIQYYNGEERAKGNILERFSAQQFPDLHSELNLSSLELGDSALYFCASSVEEFVELFFGEGSRLTVL.

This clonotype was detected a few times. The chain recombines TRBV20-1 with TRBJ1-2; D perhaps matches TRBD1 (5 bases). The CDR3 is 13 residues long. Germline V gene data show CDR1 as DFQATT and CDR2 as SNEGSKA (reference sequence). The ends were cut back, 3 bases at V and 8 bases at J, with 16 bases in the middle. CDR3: CSASSPDNEGYTF. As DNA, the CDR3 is TGCAGTGCTAGTTCCCCGGACAACGAGGGCTACACCTTC.

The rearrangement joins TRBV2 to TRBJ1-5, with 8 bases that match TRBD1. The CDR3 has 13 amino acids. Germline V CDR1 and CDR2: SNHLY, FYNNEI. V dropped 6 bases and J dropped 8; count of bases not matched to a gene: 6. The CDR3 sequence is CASRAGGREPQHF. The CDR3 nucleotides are TGTGCCAGCAGGGCAGGGGGCAGGGAGCCCCAGCATTTT.

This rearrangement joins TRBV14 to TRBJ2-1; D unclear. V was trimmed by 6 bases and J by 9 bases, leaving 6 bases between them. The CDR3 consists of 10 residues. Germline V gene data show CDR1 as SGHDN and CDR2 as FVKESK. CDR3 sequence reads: CASSGVEQFF. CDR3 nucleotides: TGTGCCAGCAGTGGGGTTGAGCAGTTCTTC.

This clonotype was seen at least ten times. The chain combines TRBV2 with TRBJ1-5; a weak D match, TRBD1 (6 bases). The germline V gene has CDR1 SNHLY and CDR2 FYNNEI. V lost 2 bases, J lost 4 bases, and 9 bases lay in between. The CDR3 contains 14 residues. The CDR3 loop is CASSERQVNQPQHF. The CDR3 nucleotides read TGTGCCAGCAGTGAAAGACAGGTTAATCAGCCCCAGCATTTT.